This T cell receptor (beta chain) originates from a study of T cell changes during pregnancy in multiple sclerosis. Sequencing was performed with immunoSEQ multiplex PCR; in TCRdb, only in-frame clones are kept and a portion is missing. This table holds tens of thousands of clones, about 92% found once. The material was peripheral blood, obtained in the third trimester of pregnancy. The clonotype originates from a female donor with multiple sclerosis, enrolled in a pregnancy study.

CDR3 nucleotide sequence: TGTGCCAGCTCACCCGGGAAGACAACAGGGAACGAGCAGTACTTC. Its protein product is CASSPGKTTGNEQYF. The gene calls are TRBV18 and TRBJ2-7, with D possibly matching TRBD1 (6 bases). Trimming removed 3 bases from V and 5 bases from J, with 17 bases in between. Germline V lookup: CDR1 KGHSH, CDR2 LQKENI. This CDR3 has 15 residues.